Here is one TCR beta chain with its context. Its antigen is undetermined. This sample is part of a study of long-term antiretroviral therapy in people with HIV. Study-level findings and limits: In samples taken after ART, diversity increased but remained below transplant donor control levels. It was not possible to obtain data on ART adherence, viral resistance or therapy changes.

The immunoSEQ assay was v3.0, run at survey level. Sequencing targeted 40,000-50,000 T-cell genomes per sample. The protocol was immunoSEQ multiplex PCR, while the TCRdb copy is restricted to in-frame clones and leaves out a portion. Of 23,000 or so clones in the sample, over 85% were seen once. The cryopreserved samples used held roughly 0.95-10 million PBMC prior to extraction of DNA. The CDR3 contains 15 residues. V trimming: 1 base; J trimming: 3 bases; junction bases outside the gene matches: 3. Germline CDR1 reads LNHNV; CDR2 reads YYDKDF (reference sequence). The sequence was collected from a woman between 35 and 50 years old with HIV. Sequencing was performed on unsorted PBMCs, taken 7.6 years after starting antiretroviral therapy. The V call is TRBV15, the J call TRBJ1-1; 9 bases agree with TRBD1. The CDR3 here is CATSRADRGDTEAFF. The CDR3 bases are TGTGCCACCAGCAGAGCCGACAGGGGGGACACTGAAGCTTTCTTT.